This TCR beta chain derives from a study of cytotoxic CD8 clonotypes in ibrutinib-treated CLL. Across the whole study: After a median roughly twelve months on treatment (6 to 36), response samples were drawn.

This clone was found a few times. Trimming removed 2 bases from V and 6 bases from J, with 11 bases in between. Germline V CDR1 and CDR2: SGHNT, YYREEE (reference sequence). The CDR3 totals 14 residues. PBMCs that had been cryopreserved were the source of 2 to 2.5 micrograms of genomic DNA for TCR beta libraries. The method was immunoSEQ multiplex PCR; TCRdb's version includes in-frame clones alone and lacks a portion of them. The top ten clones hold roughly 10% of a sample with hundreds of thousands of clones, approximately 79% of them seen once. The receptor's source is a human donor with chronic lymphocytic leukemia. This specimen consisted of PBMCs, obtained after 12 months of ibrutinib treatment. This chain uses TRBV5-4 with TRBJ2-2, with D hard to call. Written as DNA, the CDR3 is TGTGCCAGCAGCTTAGACTTTCCAGCCGGGGAGCTGTTTTTT. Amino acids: CASSLDFPAGELFF.